The next 32 T cell receptor beta chains were all read from a single sample in a study of T cell responses to AZD1222 COVID-19 vaccine. Using immunoSEQ multiplex PCR, the repertoire was profiled, and TCRdb retains in-frame clones only, with some absent. The sample lists 95,000 to 150,000 clones; about 90% were seen once. Material: peripheral blood, obtained on day 0 of AZD1222 vaccination. The receptors derive from an adult in good health.

This clone was recorded a few times. This chain links TRBV9 with TRBJ1-1; possibly TRBD1 for D (6 bases). The CDR3 is 13 residues long. V was clipped by 3 bases and J by 1 base, with 7 bases between them. Germline V CDR1 and CDR2: SGDLS, YYNGEE. As DNA, the CDR3 is TGTGCCAGCAGCGCACAGGGGAACACTGAAGCTTTCTTT. Translation: CASSAQGNTEAFF.

The rearrangement joins TRBV19 to TRBJ1-2; unclear D gene. Per germline, CDR1 LNHDA and CDR2 SQIVND (reference sequence). V dropped 3 bases and J dropped 0 bases, with 14 bases sitting between them. The CDR3 sequence is 16 residues long. CDR3 coding DNA: TGTGCCAGTAGTATTACCGGTCGGGGAGCTAACTATGGCTACACCTTC. Translating it yields CASSITGRGANYGYTF.

The chain uses TRBV2 and TRBJ1-2; D is possibly TRBD1 (6 bases). Between the trimmed V and J ends, which lost 4 bases and 8 bases, there was a span of 17 bases. The CDR3 runs to 14 residues. Germline loops: CDR1 SNHLY, CDR2 FYNNEI. CDR3 region: CASSGAGALWGYTF. As DNA, the CDR3 is TGTGCCAGCAGTGGGGCAGGGGCGTTGTGGGGCTACACCTTC.

This rearrangement joins TRBV7-9 to TRBJ1-2, with D possibly matching TRBD1 (5 bases). CDR1 and CDR2 (germline): SEHNR, FQNEAQ (reference sequence). This CDR3 has 13 amino acids. Trimming shortened V by 7 bases and J by 8 bases, and 17 bases separated the two germline ends. The CDR3 here is CASTRIGGKGYTF. As DNA, the CDR3 is TGTGCCAGCACCCGTATTGGGGGGAAAGGCTACACCTTC. Variable domain in full (rest from reference TRBV7-9 and TRBJ1-2): DTGVSQNPRHKITKRGQNVTFRCDPISEHNRLYWYRQTLGQGPEFLTYFQNEAQLEKSRLLSDRFSAERPKGSFSTLEIQRTEQGDSAMYLCASTRIGGKGYTFGSGTRLTVV.

The chain recombines TRBV19 with TRBJ1-6; D not certain. The CDR3 is 15 residues long. Germline V gene data show CDR1 as LNHDA and CDR2 as SQIVND (reference sequence). V lost 1 base, J lost 3 bases, and 7 bases lay in between. CDR3 amino acids: CASSIGTDYNSPLHF. In DNA form, the CDR3 reads TGTGCCAGTAGTATAGGGACGGACTATAATTCACCCCTCCACTTT. Looking up the rest from reference TRBV19 and TRBJ1-6 gives the full variable domain: DGGITQSPKYLFRKEGQNVTLSCEQNLNHDAMYWYRQDPGQGLRLIYYSQIVNDFQKGDIAEGYSVSREKKESFPLTVTSAQKNPTAFYLCASSIGTDYNSPLHFGNGTRLTVT.

The rearrangement links TRBV29-1 to TRBJ2-3, with 7 bases matching TRBD2. Germline loops: CDR1 SQVTM, CDR2 ANQGSEA. This CDR3 region has 15 residues. After removal of 4 bases from V and 2 bases from J, the junction contained 9 bases not matched to a gene. CDR3 in amino acids: CSVGPGGTDTDTQYF. CDR3 sequence (DNA): TGCAGCGTTGGGCCCGGGGGGACCGACACAGATACGCAGTATTTT.

The rearrangement uses TRBV5-4 and TRBJ1-2; 7 bases fit TRBD1. J was trimmed by 4 bases and V by 0 bases; bases with no gene match: 9. The CDR3 is 16 amino acids. Germline CDR1 is SGHNT and CDR2 is YYREEE (reference sequence). CDR3 in DNA: TGTGCCAGCAGCTTGGACAGGGGCCCAATCCCCTATGGCTACACCTTC. It specifies CASSLDRGPIPYGYTF. Looking up the rest from reference TRBV5-4 and TRBJ1-2 gives the full variable domain: ETGVTQSPTHLIKTRGQQVTLRCSSQSGHNTVSWYQQALGQGPQFIFQYYREEENGRGNFPPRFSGLQFPNYSSELNVNALELDDSALYLCASSLDRGPIPYGYTFGSGTRLTVV.

The gene calls are TRBV3-1 (or the pseudogene TRBV3-2) and TRBJ2-1; TRBD2 matches 8 bases. This CDR3 is 16 amino acids long. With V trimmed by 3 bases and J by 2 bases, 6 bases remained unmatched. The V gene's germline CDR1 is LGHDT and CDR2 YNNKEL (reference sequence). In DNA form, the CDR3 reads TGTGCCAGCAGCCAGGGCGGGGGGTTCACCTACAATGAGCAGTTCTTC. Translating it yields CASSQGGGFTYNEQFF.

The J gene is TRBJ2-3, the V gene TRBV30, with a possible D match to TRBD2 (5 bases). Trimming stripped 0 bases from V and 2 bases from J, with 12 bases between. Germline CDR1 and CDR2: GTSNPN and SVGIG (reference sequence). This CDR3 spans 15 amino acids. The DNA for the CDR3 is TGTGCCTGGAGTGTACTCGGACTGATCACAGATACGCAGTATTTT. Translating gives CAWSVLGLITDTQYF.

The chain carries TRBV19 and TRBJ2-1; D remains unclear. CDR3 size: 16 residues. Germline V gene data show CDR1 as LNHDA and CDR2 as SQIVND (reference sequence). V lost 9 bases and J lost 0, with 18 bases in between. CDR3 bases: TGTGCCAGCCAGGCAGGTACACGGAGCTCCTACAATGAGCAGTTCTTC. Amino acids: CASQAGTRSSYNEQFF.

The chain is built from TRBV6-5 and TRBJ2-3; D remains unclear. The V end was cut by 7 bases, the J end by 3 bases, with 17 bases between. Germline assignment: CDR1 MNHEY and CDR2 SVGAGI. The CDR3 consists of 15 residues. The CDR3 loop is CASITNCTTTDTQYF. In DNA, the CDR3 is TGTGCCAGCATCACTAATTGTACGACTACAGATACGCAGTATTTT.

The chain joins TRBV19 to TRBJ1-6; D uncertain. Germline V gene data show CDR1 as LNHDA and CDR2 as SQIVND (reference sequence). V lost 5 bases, J lost 7 bases, and 12 bases lay in between. The CDR3 has 14 amino acids. The CDR3 region is CASSLEAENSPLHF. CDR3 in DNA: TGTGCCAGTAGTCTGGAGGCAGAAAATTCACCCCTCCACTTT. The whole variable domain, remainder taken from reference TRBV19 and TRBJ1-6, is DGGITQSPKYLFRKEGQNVTLSCEQNLNHDAMYWYRQDPGQGLRLIYYSQIVNDFQKGDIAEGYSVSREKKESFPLTVTSAQKNPTAFYLCASSLEAENSPLHFGNGTRLTVT.

The chain has TRBV5-1 and TRBJ2-1; D is unresolved. The CDR3 is made up of 14 amino acids. Germline V gene sequence: CDR1 SGHRS, CDR2 YFSETQ. Deletions cut 6 bases from V and 1 base from J, with 11 bases between. This CDR3 reads CASTVGRSYNEQFF. In nucleotides, the CDR3 is TGCGCCAGCACCGTTGGAAGGTCCTACAATGAGCAGTTCTTC. The full variable domain, rest sourced from reference TRBV5-1 and TRBJ2-1, is KAGVTQTPRYLIKTRGQQVTLSCSPISGHRSVSWYQQTPGQGLQFLFEYFSETQRNKGNFPGRFSGRQFSNSRSEMNVSTLELGDSALYLCASTVGRSYNEQFFGPGTRLTVL.

The chain joins TRBV5-1 to TRBJ1-1; 7 positions agree with TRBD1. This CDR3 has 16 amino acids. Germline trimming cut 4 bases from V and 0 bases from J; bases unmatched to any gene: 9. The V gene's germline CDR1 is SGHRS and CDR2 YFSETQ. CDR3 region: CASSDRDRNMNTEAFF. The CDR3 nucleotides read TGCGCCAGCAGCGACCGGGACAGAAACATGAACACTGAAGCTTTCTTT.

The chain is built from TRBV27 and TRBJ2-1; D is perhaps TRBD1 (6 bases). The germline CDR1 and CDR2 sequences are MNHEY and SMNVEV (reference sequence). V shed 3 bases and J shed 2 bases, with 8 bases lying between them. The CDR3 loop spans 14 amino acids. CDR3 bases: TGTGCCAGCAGTTTCGGGACACCCTACAATGAGCAGTTCTTC. As protein: CASSFGTPYNEQFF.

The rearrangement joins TRBV10-3 to TRBJ1-1, with 9 bases lining up with TRBD1. J gave up 1 base and V 2 bases, and 5 bases lay outside the gene matches. CDR3 length: 16 residues. Germline loops: CDR1 ENHRY, CDR2 SYGVKD. The DNA for the CDR3 is TGTGCCATCAGTGAGAGGACAGGGGCCAGGAACACTGAAGCTTTCTTT. Its translation is CAISERTGARNTEAFF.

The V gene is TRBV10-3, the J gene TRBJ1-2; 11 bases map to TRBD1. The junction had 4 bases not matched to a gene; V was cut back by 3 bases and J by 4 bases. There are 15 residues in the CDR3. Germline V gene sequence: CDR1 ENHRY, CDR2 SYGVKD. The CDR3 DNA reads TGTGCCATCAGTGACTGGGACAGGGGGGGCTATGGCTACACCTTC. Residues: CAISDWDRGGYGYTF.

This clone was recorded only once. V gene TRBV4-2 combines with J gene TRBJ2-3; 13 positions match TRBD2. The V gene's germline CDR1 is LGHNA and CDR2 YNFKEQ. The length of the CDR3 is 19 residues. V was clipped by 0 bases and J by 1 base; unmatched bases: 7. DNA of the CDR3: TGTGCCAGCAGCCAAGATGACTCAGGACTAGCGGGGGGCACAGATACGCAGTATTTT. This sequence encodes CASSQDDSGLAGGTDTQYF.

This clone appeared a few times. This chain uses TRBV23-1 with TRBJ1-2, with 7 bases matching TRBD1. TRBV23-1 is an open reading frame, and its role is uncertain. V lost 8 bases to trimming and J lost 5 bases; unmatched junction nucleotides: 17. The CDR3 runs to 16 residues. The CDR3 is CASPIRGQGVAYGYTF. CDR3 DNA: TGCGCCAGCCCCATTCGTGGGCAGGGGGTAGCTTATGGCTACACCTTC.

The chain is built from TRBV7-8 and TRBJ1-1; D uncertain. Germline-derived CDR1 and CDR2 are SGHVS and FQNEAQ. The ends were cut back, 1 base at V and 0 bases at J, with 6 bases in the middle. There are 14 residues in the CDR3. CDR3 DNA sequence: TGTGCCAGCAGCTTAGATAGGCTGAACACTGAAGCTTTCTTT. Protein product: CASSLDRLNTEAFF.

This clone was observed once. The genes are TRBV25-1 and TRBJ1-6; 9 nucleotides align to TRBD1. The junction had 6 bases not matched to a gene; V was cut back by 1 base and J by 5 bases. Germline assignment: CDR1 MGHDK and CDR2 SYGVNS. This CDR3 comprises 17 residues. The CDR3 DNA sequence: TGTGCCAGCAGTGAATCGGACAGGGGACTCAATAATTCACCCCTCCACTTT. It encodes CASSESDRGLNNSPLHF.

The chain carries TRBV7-9 and TRBJ1-3; 7 bases agree with TRBD1. Trimming cost V 1 base and J 4 bases; bases outside gene matches: 7. The germline CDR1 and CDR2 sequences are SEHNR and FQNEAQ (reference sequence). CDR3 length equals 16 residues. This CDR3 reads CASSLVHSTGGNTIYF. For the CDR3, the DNA is TGTGCCAGCAGCTTAGTCCACTCGACAGGGGGAAACACCATATATTTT.

The gene calls are TRBV7-2 and TRBJ1-2; tentatively, D is TRBD1 (6 bases). The CDR3 has 13 amino acids. Germline CDR1 and CDR2: SGHTA and FQGNSA. V lost 7 bases to trimming and J lost 8 bases, with 17 bases between them. The CDR3 loop reads CASNIVQGLGYTF. Here the CDR3 DNA reads TGTGCCAGCAACATAGTACAGGGTCTCGGCTACACCTTC.

The chain carries TRBV7-3 and TRBJ2-7; the match to TRBD2 covers 9 bases. Germline CDR1 reads SGHTA; CDR2 reads FQGTGA. V lost 5 bases to trimming and J lost 4 bases; unmatched junction nucleotides: 9. This CDR3 spans 15 amino acids. The CDR3 loop is CASSLSAGGGYEQYF. Here the CDR3 DNA reads TGTGCCAGCAGCCTCTCAGCGGGGGGTGGTTACGAGCAGTACTTC.

The chain joins TRBV19 to TRBJ1-1, with D uncertain. The CDR3 is made up of 13 amino acids. Germline-derived CDR1 and CDR2 are LNHDA and SQIVND (reference sequence). Trimming stripped 3 bases from V and 5 bases from J, with 10 bases between. This chain's CDR3 is CASSISAGTEAFF. CDR3 sequence (DNA): TGTGCCAGTAGTATCTCTGCTGGGACTGAAGCTTTCTTT.

With respect to this clone: Relative to the germline gene, one junction end is altered; a read error may explain this. V is TRBV11-3 and J is TRBJ1-2, with a weak D call TRBD1 (5 bases). Germline loops: CDR1 SGHNT, CDR2 YENEEA. The CDR3 loop spans 12 amino acids. In DNA, the CDR3 is TGTGCCAGCAGCTTAGATGAGGGCAGGGAAGACTTC. Amino acid sequence: CASSLDEGREDF.

This chain connects TRBV6-5 to TRBJ1-1, with unresolved D. V lost 2 bases and J lost 5, with 6 bases in between. The CDR3 contains 12 residues. Germline CDR1 and CDR2: MNHEY and SVGAGI. The CDR3 spells CASSYGETEAFF. The CDR3 nucleotides are TGTGCCAGCAGTTACGGTGAAACTGAAGCTTTCTTT.

This clone was seen ten or more times. The chain recombines TRBV7-2 with TRBJ1-5, with D hard to call. V lost 5 bases and J 7 bases, leaving 12 bases between the germline ends. The CDR3 is made up of 13 amino acids. CDR1 and CDR2 from the germline V gene are SGHTA and FQGNSA. The DNA for the CDR3 is TGTGCCAGCAGCCAATTCGGAGGGCAGCCCCAGCATTTT. Its translation is CASSQFGGQPQHF.

V gene TRBV7-9 combines with J gene TRBJ2-1; D may be TRBD2 (5 bases). CDR1 and CDR2 (germline): SEHNR, FQNEAQ (reference sequence). The CDR3 runs to 16 residues. Deletions cut 3 bases from V and 4 bases from J, with 16 bases between. The CDR3 loop reads CASSLRPGVSYNEQFF. The CDR3 region has the DNA TGTGCCAGCAGCTTGAGGCCCGGGGTATCGTACAATGAGCAGTTCTTC.

The V gene is TRBV2, the J gene TRBJ1-5, with D unclear. Trimming shortened V by 5 bases and J by 2 bases, and 10 bases separated the two germline ends. CDR1 SNHLY and CDR2 FYNNEI come from the germline V gene. This CDR3 is built from 14 residues. CDR3 sequence reads: CASSSRRGNQPQHF. In DNA form, the CDR3 reads TGTGCCAGCAGTTCCAGGAGGGGCAATCAGCCCCAGCATTTT.

The genes are TRBV5-6 and TRBJ2-7; possible D gene TRBD2, 5 bases. Trimming removed 4 bases at V and 2 bases at J, with 10 bases between. Germline loops: CDR1 SGHDT, CDR2 YYEEEE. The CDR3 spans 13 residues. The CDR3 DNA reads as TGTGCCAGCAGCCTGTACGGGGCCTACGAGCAGTACTTC. Amino acids: CASSLYGAYEQYF. Full variable domain (rest looked up from reference TRBV5-6 and TRBJ2-7): DAGVTQSPTHLIKTRGQQVTLRCSPKSGHDTVSWYQQALGQGPQFIFQYYEEEERQRGNFPDRFSGHQFPNYSSELNVNALLLGDSALYLCASSLYGAYEQYFGPGTRLTVT.

The V and J genes are TRBV10-3 and TRBJ1-6; no definite D call. This CDR3 has 14 amino acids. Looked up from germline, CDR1 is ENHRY and CDR2 is SYGVKD. V was cut by 3 bases and J by 5 bases, with 8 bases left in between. CDR3 nucleotides: TGTGCCATCAGTGAACAGCTAAATAATTCACCCCTCCACTTT. Translated, it gives CAISEQLNNSPLHF.